Below, 6 T cell receptor beta chains from the same sample are listed, as sequenced in a study of T cells in Graves' hyperthyroidism and ophthalmopathy. Amplified regions were TCR beta CDR3 sequences from RNA transcripts. A set of HTBI primers served as the primers for a first-round RT-PCR of the TCR CDR3. TCRdb fed the multiplex PCR reads into MiXCR, producing one record per CDR3 protein. The profile shows 350,000 or so distinct CDR3 sequences, 17% of them singletons. The sequenced sample consisted of blood. All receptors derive from a young woman with Graves' hyperthyroidism that later progressed to Graves' ophthalmopathy.

The chain couples TRBV11-2 to TRBJ1-5; D not resolved. The germline V gene encodes CDR1 SGHAT and CDR2 FQNNGV. V lost 5 bases to trimming and J lost 9 bases, with 17 bases between them. This CDR3 contains 14 residues. The DNA for the CDR3 is TGTGCCAGCAGCAAGGACCGTACGTATCCGCCCCAGCATTTT. It specifies CASSKDRTYPPQHF.

This clonotype has ten or more counts. The chain uses TRBV20-1 and TRBJ2-5; 9 bases line up with TRBD2. Losses at the gene ends were 3 bases for V and 4 bases for J; bases not matched to a gene: 9. Germline CDR1 and CDR2: DFQATT and SNEGSKA (reference sequence). The CDR3 is made up of 15 amino acids. CDR3 DNA: TGCAGTGCTAGCTTAGCGGGGGATCGGAGAGAGACCCAGTACTTC. It specifies CSASLAGDRRETQYF.

This clonotype came up many times. V is TRBV5-1 and J is TRBJ2-2; TRBD1 agrees at 11 bases. This CDR3 is 15 amino acids long. V was pared by 1 base and J by 6 bases, with 2 bases of the junction left unmatched. Per the germline V gene, CDR1 is SGHRS and CDR2 is YFSETQ. CDR3 residues: CASSLSGQGAGELFF. The CDR3 region has the DNA TGCGCCAGCAGCTTGTCGGGACAGGGGGCCGGGGAGCTGTTTTTT.

To note about this clonotype: This may stem from a read error, because a much larger clone lies one nucleotide away. The chain links TRBV19 to TRBJ2-7; TRBD2 is a possible D gene (5 bases). V was clipped by 4 bases and J by 7 bases, with 14 bases between them. The CDR3 has 13 amino acids. Germline lookup yields CDR1 LNHDA and CDR2 SQIVND (reference sequence). CDR3 loop: CASSRTLKEEQYF. The CDR3 nucleotides are TGTGCCAGTAGTAGGACTCTCAAGGAGGAGCAGTACTTC.

This clonotype was detected many times. V and J are TRBV27 and TRBJ2-2; D perhaps matches TRBD2 (5 bases). This CDR3 comprises 14 residues. V lost 3 bases and J lost 5, with 10 bases in between. Germline values: CDR1 MNHEY, CDR2 SMNVEV (reference sequence). The CDR3 DNA reads TGTGCCAGCAGTTTGTTGCGGGCTACCGGGGAGCTGTTTTTT. This encodes CASSLLRATGELFF.

The chain is built from TRBV2 and TRBJ2-5; a weak D match, TRBD1 (5 bases). The CDR3 is 13 residues long. Germline V gene data show CDR1 as SNHLY and CDR2 as FYNNEI. V lost 4 bases and J 5 bases, leaving 11 bases between the germline ends. This chain's CDR3 is CASSAGLLETQYF. The CDR3 bases are TGTGCCAGCAGTGCAGGGTTACTCGAGACCCAGTACTTC.